Presented here are 13 T cell receptor beta chains from one specimen sequenced in a study of long-term antiretroviral therapy in people with HIV. An immunoSEQ assay, version v3.0, was performed at survey level. Sequencing used immunoSEQ multiplex PCR; TCRdb keeps in-frame clones, though not all of them. The sample lists about 34,000 clones; roughly 77% were seen once. The sample was unsorted PBMCs, taken 1.9 years after starting antiretroviral therapy. The source of these receptors is a man younger than 35 with HIV.

This sequence joins TRBV11-1 and TRBJ1-4; 9 bases are a match to TRBD1. CDR1 and CDR2 from the germline V gene are SGHAT and FQDESV (reference sequence). Trimming cost V 5 bases and J 8 bases; bases outside gene matches: 6. This CDR3 has 14 residues. The CDR3 reads CASSLGQGTEKLFF. CDR3 DNA sequence: TGTGCCAGCAGCCTAGGACAGGGGACCGAAAAACTGTTTTTT.

The V call is TRBV5-1, the J call TRBJ2-2; D may match TRBD1 or TRBD2 (5 bases each). The V gene's germline CDR1 is SGHRS and CDR2 YFSETQ. This CDR3 is 15 amino acids long. V lost 6 bases to trimming and J lost 5 bases, with 17 bases between them. The CDR3 reads CASISGTEVTGELFF. CDR3 sequence (DNA): TGCGCCAGCATTTCCGGGACGGAGGTTACCGGGGAGCTGTTTTTT.

The CDR3 reads CASSLTGGRVSQHF. Written as DNA, the CDR3 is TGTGCCAGCAGTTTAACAGGGGGAAGGGTTTCCCAGCATTTT. The chain combines TRBV28 with TRBJ1-5; 8 bases agree with TRBD1. This CDR3 is built from 14 residues. V shed 2 bases, J shed 11 bases, and the junction held 8 bases outside the gene matches. Germline V gene lookup returns CDR1 MDHEN and CDR2 SYDVKM.

This clone came up once. The chain employs TRBV27 and TRBJ1-1; 8 bases align to TRBD1. This CDR3 contains 13 residues. The J segment lost 6 bases and the V segment lost 7 bases, leaving 7 bases of the junction unmatched. Germline V lookup: CDR1 MNHEY, CDR2 SMNVEV (reference sequence). CDR3 region: CASNDRGGSEAFF. CDR3 sequence (DNA): TGTGCCAGCAATGACAGGGGTGGATCTGAAGCTTTCTTT.

This clone was observed a few times. This CDR3 reads CASSSLMDEQYF. The DNA of the CDR3 is TGTGCCAGCAGCTCGTTGATGGACGAGCAGTACTTC. This rearrangement joins TRBV5-4 to TRBJ2-7; unclear D gene. This CDR3 has 12 residues. In germline, CDR1 is SGHNT, CDR2 YYREEE (reference sequence). Deletions cut 3 bases from V and 5 bases from J, with 9 bases between.

CDR3 DNA sequence: TGTGCCAGCACCACCGGGACAGTAAACACCGGGGAGCTGTTTTTT. Its translation: CASTTGTVNTGELFF. The V call is TRBV27, the J call TRBJ2-2; TRBD1 matches 7 bases. J lost 2 bases, V lost 7 bases, and 7 bases had no gene match. Germline lookup yields CDR1 MNHEY and CDR2 SMNVEV (reference sequence). This CDR3 spans 15 amino acids.

The gene calls are TRBV11-3 and TRBJ2-3; 13 bases map to TRBD2. Germline CDR1 and CDR2: SGHNT and YENEEA. V shed 5 bases and J 9 bases; nucleotides not matched to a gene: 5. The CDR3 sequence is 14 residues long. The CDR3 is CASSPRTSGGTQYF. The CDR3 region has the DNA TGTGCCAGCAGCCCCCGGACTAGCGGGGGAACGCAGTATTTT.

The rearrangement joins TRBV6-1 to TRBJ2-2; D is possibly TRBD1 (6 bases). The CDR3 covers 16 residues. Trimming shortened V by 2 bases and J by 5 bases, and 15 bases separated the two germline ends. Per germline, CDR1 MNHNS and CDR2 SASEGT. CDR3 in amino acids: CASSEMGARATGELFF. DNA of the CDR3: TGTGCCAGCAGTGAAATGGGGGCCCGGGCGACCGGGGAGCTGTTTTTT.

The V gene is TRBV7-9, the J gene TRBJ1-1; tentative D call: TRBD1 (6 bases). Germline CDR1 reads SEHNR; CDR2 reads FQNEAQ (reference sequence). The ends were cut back, 6 bases at V and 2 bases at J, with 7 bases in the middle. The CDR3 loop spans 12 amino acids. CDR3 DNA: TGTGCCAGCAGACAGGGTAACACTGAAGCTTTCTTT. Translating it yields CASRQGNTEAFF.

The rearrangement links TRBV6-1 to TRBJ2-5; D gene unclear. Germline V gives CDR1 MNHNS, CDR2 SASEGT. This CDR3 is 12 amino acids long. Trimming removed 4 bases from V and 5 bases from J, with 8 bases in between. CDR3 region: CASSVKPETQYF. Written as DNA, the CDR3 is TGTGCCAGCAGTGTCAAGCCGGAGACCCAGTACTTC.

The genes are TRBV5-1 and TRBJ2-1; tentative D call: TRBD2 (7 bases). Germline V CDR1 and CDR2: SGHRS, YFSETQ. The CDR3 has 15 residues. Trimming shortened V by 0 bases and J by 4 bases, and 11 bases separated the two germline ends. CDR3 residues: CASSLAGGGYNEQFF. DNA of the CDR3: TGCGCCAGCAGCTTGGCGGGGGGCGGGTACAATGAGCAGTTCTTC.

The chain joins TRBV11-3 to TRBJ1-3; no clear D. Germline CDR1 SGHNT, CDR2 YENEEA. The CDR3 covers 14 residues. The V and J ends lost 1 base and 1 base respectively, with 5 bases between them. The CDR3 DNA is TGTGCCAGCAGCTTAGGGGGTTCTGGAAACACCATATATTTT. Translation: CASSLGGSGNTIYF.

The chain couples TRBV4-2 to TRBJ2-7; 8 bases are shared with TRBD2. This CDR3 is built from 15 residues. CDR1 and CDR2 (germline): LGHNA, YNFKEQ. J was trimmed by 2 bases and V by 0 bases; bases with no gene match: 3. The chain's CDR3 is CASSQDTGGAYEQYV. In DNA form, the CDR3 reads TGTGCCAGCAGCCAAGATACGGGGGGGGCCTACGAGCAGTACGTC.